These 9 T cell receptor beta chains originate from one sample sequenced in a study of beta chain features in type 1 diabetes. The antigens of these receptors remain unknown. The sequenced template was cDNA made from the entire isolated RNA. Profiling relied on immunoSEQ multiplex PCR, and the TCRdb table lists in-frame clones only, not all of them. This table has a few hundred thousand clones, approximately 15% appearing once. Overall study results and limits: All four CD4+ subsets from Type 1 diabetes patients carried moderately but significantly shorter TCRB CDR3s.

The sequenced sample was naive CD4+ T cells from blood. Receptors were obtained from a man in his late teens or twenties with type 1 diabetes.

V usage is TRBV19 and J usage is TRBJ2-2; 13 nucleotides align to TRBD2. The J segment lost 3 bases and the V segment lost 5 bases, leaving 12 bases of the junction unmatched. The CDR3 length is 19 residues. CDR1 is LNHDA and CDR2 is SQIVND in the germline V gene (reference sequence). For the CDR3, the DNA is TGTGCCAGTAGTCCCCGGACTAGCGGGGGCCTAGGTTACACCGGGGAGCTGTTTTTT. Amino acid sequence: CASSPRTSGGLGYTGELFF.

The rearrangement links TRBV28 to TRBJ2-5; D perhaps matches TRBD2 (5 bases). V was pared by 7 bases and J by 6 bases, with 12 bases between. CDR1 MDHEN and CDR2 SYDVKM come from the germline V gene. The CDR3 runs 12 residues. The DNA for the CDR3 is TGTGCCAGCATGGAGGTGGGAAAGACCCAGTACTTC. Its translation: CASMEVGKTQYF.

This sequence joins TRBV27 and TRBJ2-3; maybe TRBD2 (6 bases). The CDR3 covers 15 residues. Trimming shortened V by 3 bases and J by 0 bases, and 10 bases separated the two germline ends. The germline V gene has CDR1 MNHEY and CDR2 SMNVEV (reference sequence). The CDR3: CASSFQRVSTDTQYF. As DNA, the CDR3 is TGTGCCAGCAGTTTCCAGCGGGTGAGCACAGATACGCAGTATTTT.

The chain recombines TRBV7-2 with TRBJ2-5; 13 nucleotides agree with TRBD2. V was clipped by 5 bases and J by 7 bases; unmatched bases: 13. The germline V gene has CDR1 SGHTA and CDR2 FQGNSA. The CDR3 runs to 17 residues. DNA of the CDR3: TGTGCCAGCAGCATCAGGACTAGCGGGGGCCGGGGGGGGACCCAGTACTTC. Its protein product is CASSIRTSGGRGGTQYF.

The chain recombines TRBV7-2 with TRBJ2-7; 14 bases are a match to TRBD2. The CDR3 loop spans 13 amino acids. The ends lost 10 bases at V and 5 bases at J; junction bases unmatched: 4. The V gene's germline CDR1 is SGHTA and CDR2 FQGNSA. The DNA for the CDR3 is TGTGCCACCCGACTAGCGGGGGGGGACGAGCAGTACTTC. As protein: CATRLAGGDEQYF.

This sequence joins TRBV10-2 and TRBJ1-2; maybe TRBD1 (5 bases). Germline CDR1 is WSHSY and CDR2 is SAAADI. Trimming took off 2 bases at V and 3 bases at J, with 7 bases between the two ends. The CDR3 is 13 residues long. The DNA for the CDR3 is TGCGCCAGCAGTGAGGACAGTTACTATGGCTACACCTTC. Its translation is CASSEDSYYGYTF.

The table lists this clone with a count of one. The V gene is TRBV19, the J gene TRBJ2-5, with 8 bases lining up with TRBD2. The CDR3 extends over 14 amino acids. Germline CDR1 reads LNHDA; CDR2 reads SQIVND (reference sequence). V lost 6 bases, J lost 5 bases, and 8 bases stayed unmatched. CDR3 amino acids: CASRQSGGRETQYF. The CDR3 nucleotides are TGTGCCAGTAGGCAAAGCGGGGGACGGGAGACCCAGTACTTC.

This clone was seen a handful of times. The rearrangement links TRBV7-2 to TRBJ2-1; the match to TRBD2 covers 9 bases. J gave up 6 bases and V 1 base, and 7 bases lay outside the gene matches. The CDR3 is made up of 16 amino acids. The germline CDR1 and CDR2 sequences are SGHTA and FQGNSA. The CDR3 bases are TGTGCCAGCAGCTTAGTTGAGGCGGGGGGGACCAATGAGCAGTTCTTC. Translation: CASSLVEAGGTNEQFF.

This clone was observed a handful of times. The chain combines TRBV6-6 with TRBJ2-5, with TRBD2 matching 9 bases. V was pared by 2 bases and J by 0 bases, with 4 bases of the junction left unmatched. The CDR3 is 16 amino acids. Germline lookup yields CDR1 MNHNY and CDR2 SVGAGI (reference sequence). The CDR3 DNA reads TGTGCCAGCAGTTACGAGATAGCGGGAGACCAAGAGACCCAGTACTTC. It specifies CASSYEIAGDQETQYF.